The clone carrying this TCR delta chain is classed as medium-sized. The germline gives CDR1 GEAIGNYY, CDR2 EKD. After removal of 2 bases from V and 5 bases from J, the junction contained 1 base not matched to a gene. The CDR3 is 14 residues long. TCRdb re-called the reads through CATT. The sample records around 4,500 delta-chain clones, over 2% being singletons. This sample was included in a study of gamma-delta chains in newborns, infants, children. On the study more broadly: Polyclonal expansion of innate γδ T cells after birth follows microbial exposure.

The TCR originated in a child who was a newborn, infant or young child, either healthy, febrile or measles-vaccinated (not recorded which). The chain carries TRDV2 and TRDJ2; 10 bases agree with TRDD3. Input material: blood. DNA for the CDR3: TGTGCCTGTGACATACTGGGGGATACAGCACAACTCTTCTTT. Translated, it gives CACDILGDTAQLFF.